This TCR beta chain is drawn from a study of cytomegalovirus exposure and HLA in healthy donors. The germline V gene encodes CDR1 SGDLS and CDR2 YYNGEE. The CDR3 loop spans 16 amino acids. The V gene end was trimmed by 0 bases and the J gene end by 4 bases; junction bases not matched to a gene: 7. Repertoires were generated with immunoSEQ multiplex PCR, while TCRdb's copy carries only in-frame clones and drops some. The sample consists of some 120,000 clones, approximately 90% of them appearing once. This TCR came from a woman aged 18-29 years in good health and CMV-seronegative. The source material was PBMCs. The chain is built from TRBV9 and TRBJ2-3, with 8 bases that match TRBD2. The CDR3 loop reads CASSVEGGRSPDTQYF. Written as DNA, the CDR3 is TGTGCCAGCAGCGTAGAGGGCGGGAGGTCCCCAGATACGCAGTATTTT.